A single T cell receptor (beta chain) is shown here with its context. Its antigen remains unidentified. These data come from a study of vaccination effects on CD4 cells after COVID-19. For the study at large: Following the second dose by a median of 72 days, the post-vaccine samples were obtained.

Overall study results and limits: Small numbers of convalescent patients limited the study. It also lacked early post-infection timepoints. Cross-reactivity with common cold coronaviruses was shown by only 1 of 255 vaccine-induced clones in healthy vaccinees.

ViraFEST assay sequencing came after antigen-specific CD4+ T cells were expanded with viral peptide pools. Having been cultured for ten to eleven days, the cells underwent CD4+ T cell isolation. Each participant was administered two doses of either the BNT162b2 or the mRNA-1273 vaccine. People in the vaccine group had not been infected with SARS-CoV-2 before, and their nucleocapsid antibodies were negative. TCRdb keeps only in-frame clones here, not all; method: immunoSEQ multiplex PCR. Of roughly 24,000 clones listed, about four fifths were seen once; the top ten hold about 5.7%. Germline V CDR1 and CDR2: MNHEY, SVGEGT. CDR3 length: 16 residues. The ends lost 2 bases at V and 5 bases at J; junction bases unmatched: 10.

The clonotype comes from a human donor who received a COVID-19 vaccine. Some clones in this sample may be carry-over from other donors' samples. The rearrangement joins TRBV6-2 or TRBV6-3 to TRBJ2-5, with TRBD1 matching over 8 bases. The specimen comprised CD4+ T cells from PBMCs cultured with SARS-CoV-2 spike peptides, sampled after COVID-19 vaccination. CDR3 loop: CASSYIQGATLETQYF. The CDR3 bases are TGTGCCAGCAGTTACATCCAGGGGGCGACGTTGGAGACCCAGTACTTC.